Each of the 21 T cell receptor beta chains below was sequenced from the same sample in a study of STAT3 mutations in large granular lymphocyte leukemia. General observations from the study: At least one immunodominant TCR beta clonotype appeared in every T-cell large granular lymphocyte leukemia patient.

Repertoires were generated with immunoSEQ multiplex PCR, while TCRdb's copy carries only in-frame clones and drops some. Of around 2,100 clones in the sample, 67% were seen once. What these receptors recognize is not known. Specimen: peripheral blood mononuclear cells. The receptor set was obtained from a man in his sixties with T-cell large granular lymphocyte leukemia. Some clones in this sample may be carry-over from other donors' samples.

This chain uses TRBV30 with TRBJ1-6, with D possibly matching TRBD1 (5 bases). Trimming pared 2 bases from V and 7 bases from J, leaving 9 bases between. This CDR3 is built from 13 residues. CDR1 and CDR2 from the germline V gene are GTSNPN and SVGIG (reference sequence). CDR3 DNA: TGTGCCTGGAGTCCGGGACCGAATTCACCCCTCCACTTT. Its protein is CAWSPGPNSPLHF.

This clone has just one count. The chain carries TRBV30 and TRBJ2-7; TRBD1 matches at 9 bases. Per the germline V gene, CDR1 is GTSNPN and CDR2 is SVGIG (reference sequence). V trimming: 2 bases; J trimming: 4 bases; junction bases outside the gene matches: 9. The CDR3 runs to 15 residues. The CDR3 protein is CAWSSGTGKRYEQYF. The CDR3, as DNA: TGTGCCTGGAGTTCGGGGACAGGGAAAAGGTACGAGCAGTACTTC.

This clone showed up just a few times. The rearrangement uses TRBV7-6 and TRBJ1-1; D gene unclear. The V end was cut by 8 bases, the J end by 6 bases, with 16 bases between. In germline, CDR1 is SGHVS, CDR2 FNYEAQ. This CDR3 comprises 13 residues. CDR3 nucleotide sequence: TGTGCCAGCTCCCGTCTGTCCTCCCCTGAAGCTTTCTTT. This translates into CASSRLSSPEAFF. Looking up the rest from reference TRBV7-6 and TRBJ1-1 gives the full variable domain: GAGVSQSPRYKVTKRGQDVALRCDPISGHVSLYWYRQALGQGPEFLTYFNYEAQQDKSGLPNDRFSAERPEGSISTLTIQRTEQRDSAMYRCASSRLSSPEAFFGQGTRLTVV.

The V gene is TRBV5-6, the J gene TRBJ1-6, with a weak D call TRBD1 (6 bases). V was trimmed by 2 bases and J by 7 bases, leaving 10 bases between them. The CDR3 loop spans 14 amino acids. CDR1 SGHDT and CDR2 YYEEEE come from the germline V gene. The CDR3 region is CASSLRTANSPLHF. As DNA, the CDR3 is TGTGCCAGCAGCTTACGGACAGCGAATTCACCCCTCCACTTT.

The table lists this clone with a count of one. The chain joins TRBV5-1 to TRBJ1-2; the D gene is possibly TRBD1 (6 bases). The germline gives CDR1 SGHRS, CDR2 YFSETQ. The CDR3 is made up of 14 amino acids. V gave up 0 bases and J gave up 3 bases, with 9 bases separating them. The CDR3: CASSLAWTDYGYTF. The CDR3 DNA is TGCGCCAGCAGCTTGGCTTGGACAGACTATGGCTACACCTTC.

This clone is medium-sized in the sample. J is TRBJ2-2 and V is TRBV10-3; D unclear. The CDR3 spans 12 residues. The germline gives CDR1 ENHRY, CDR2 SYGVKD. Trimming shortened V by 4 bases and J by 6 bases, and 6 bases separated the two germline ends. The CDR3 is CAISAVSGELFF. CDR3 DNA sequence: TGTGCCATCAGTGCCGTGTCCGGGGAGCTGTTTTTT.

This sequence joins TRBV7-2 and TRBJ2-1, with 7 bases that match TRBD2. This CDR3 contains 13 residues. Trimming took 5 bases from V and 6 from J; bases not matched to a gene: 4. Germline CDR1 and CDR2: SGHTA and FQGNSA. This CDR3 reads CASSLGLVNEQFF. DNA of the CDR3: TGTGCCAGCAGCCTCGGACTAGTCAATGAGCAGTTCTTC.

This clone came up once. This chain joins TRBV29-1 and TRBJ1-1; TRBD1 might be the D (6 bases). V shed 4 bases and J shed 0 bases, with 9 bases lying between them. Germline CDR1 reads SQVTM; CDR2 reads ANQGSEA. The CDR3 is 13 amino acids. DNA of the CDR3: TGCAGCGTTGTCAGGGGAATGAACACTGAAGCTTTCTTT. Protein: CSVVRGMNTEAFF.

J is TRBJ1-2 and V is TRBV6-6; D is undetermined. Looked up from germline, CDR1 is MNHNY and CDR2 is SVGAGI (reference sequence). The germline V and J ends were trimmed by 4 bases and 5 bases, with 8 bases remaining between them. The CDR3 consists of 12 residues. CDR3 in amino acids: CASSSGAYGYTF. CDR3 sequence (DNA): TGTGCCAGCAGTTCCGGTGCTTATGGCTACACCTTC.

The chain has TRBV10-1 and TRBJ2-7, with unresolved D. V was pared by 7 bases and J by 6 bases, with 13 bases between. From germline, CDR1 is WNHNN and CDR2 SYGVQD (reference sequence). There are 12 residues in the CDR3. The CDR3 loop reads CASTYSSPEQYF. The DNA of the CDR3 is TGCGCCAGCACCTACTCAAGTCCCGAGCAGTACTTC.

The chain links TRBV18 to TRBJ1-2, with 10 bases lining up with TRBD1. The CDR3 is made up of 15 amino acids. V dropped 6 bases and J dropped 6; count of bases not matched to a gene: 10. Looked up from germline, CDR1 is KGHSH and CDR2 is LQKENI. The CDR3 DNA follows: TGTGCCAGCTCGTTGAGGACAGGGGGTGAAGATGGCTACACCTTC. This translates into CASSLRTGGEDGYTF.

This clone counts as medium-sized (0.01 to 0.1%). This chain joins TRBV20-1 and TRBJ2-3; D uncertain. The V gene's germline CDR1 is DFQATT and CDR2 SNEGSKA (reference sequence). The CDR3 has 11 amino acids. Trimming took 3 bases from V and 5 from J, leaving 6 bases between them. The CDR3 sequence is CSASFGDTQYF. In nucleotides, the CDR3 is TGCAGTGCTAGTTTCGGAGATACGCAGTATTTT.

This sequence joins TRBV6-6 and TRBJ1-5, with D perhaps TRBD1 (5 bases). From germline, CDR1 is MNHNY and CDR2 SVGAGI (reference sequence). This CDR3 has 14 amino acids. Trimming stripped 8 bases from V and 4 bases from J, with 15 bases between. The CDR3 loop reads CASARTPANQPQHF. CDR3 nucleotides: TGTGCCAGCGCTCGGACACCGGCTAATCAGCCCCAGCATTTT.

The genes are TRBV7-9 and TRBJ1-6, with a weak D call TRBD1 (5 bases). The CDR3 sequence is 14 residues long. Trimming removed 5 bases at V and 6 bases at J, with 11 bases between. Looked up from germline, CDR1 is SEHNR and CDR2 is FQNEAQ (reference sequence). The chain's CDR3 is CASSAARVNSPLHF. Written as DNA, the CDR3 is TGTGCCAGCAGCGCTGCCAGGGTTAATTCACCCCTCCACTTT.

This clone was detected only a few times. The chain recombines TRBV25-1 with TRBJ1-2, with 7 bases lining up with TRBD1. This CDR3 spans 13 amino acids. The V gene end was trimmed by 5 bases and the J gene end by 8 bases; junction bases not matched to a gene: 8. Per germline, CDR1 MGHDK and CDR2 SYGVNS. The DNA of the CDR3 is TGTGCCAGCAGTTCACAGGGGTTGATAGGCTACACCTTC. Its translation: CASSSQGLIGYTF.

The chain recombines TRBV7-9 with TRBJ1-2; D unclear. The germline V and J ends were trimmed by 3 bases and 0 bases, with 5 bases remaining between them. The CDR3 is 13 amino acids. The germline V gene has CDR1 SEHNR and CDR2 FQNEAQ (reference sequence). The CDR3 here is CASSLPTNYGYTF. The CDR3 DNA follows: TGTGCCAGCAGCTTGCCAACTAACTATGGCTACACCTTC.

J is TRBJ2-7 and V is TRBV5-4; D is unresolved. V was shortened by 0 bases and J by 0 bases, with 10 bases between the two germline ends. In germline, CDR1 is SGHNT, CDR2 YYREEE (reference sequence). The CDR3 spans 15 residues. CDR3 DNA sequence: TGTGCCAGCAGCTTGGGGGGATCACCCTCCTACGAGCAGTACTTC. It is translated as CASSLGGSPSYEQYF.

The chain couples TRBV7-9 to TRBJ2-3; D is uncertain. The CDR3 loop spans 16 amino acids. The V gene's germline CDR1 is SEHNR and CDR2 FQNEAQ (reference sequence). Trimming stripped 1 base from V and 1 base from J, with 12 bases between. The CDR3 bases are TGTGCCAGCAGCTTAGTACCTAGGGCCCGCACAGATACGCAGTATTTT. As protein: CASSLVPRARTDTQYF.

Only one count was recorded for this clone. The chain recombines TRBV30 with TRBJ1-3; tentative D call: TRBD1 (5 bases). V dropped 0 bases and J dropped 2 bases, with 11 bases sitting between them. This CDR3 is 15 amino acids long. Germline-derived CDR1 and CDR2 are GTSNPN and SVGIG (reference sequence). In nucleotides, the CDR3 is TGTGCCTGGAGTGTACACCCAGGGACTGGAAACACCATATATTTT. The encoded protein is CAWSVHPGTGNTIYF.

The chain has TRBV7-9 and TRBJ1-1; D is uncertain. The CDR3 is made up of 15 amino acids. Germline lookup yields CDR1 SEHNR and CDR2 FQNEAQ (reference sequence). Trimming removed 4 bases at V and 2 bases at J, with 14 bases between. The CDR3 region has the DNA TGTGCCAGCAGCTCGAGGGTGCGGGGAAACACTGAAGCTTTCTTT. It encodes CASSSRVRGNTEAFF.

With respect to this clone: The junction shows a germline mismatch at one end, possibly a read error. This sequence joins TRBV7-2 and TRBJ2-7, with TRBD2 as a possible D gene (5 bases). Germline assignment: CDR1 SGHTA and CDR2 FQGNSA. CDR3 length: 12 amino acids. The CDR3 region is CASSFDLGRRDF. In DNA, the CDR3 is TGTGCCAGCAGCTTTGATTTGGGCAGGCGGGACTTC.